A single sample is the source of the 9 T cell receptor beta chains below, sequenced in a study of blood T cells in healthy people across ages. Through a sample-barcoded 5' primer and a J-beta primer mix, a second PCR was run for roughly 6 to 12 cycles. MiXCR was run by TCRdb on the 5' RACE reads, yielding one entry per CDR3 protein. The sample has approximately 1,100,000 distinct CDR3 sequences, 45% seen once. What was sequenced was blood. The receptors originated from an older woman in good health.

This clonotype has only a few counts. V usage is TRBV4-2 and J usage is TRBJ2-1; the D gene is possibly TRBD1 (6 bases). The germline V gene encodes CDR1 LGHNA and CDR2 YNFKEQ. CDR3 length: 11 amino acids. V lost 1 base and J lost 13, with 8 bases in between. The CDR3 bases are TGTGCCAGCAGCCAAGGGGGGCCTCAGTTCTTC. Protein sequence: CASSQGGPQFF.

This clonotype is a singleton in its sample. The chain joins TRBV6-4 to TRBJ2-5; maybe TRBD2 (6 bases). The CDR3 runs 15 residues. CDR1 and CDR2 from the germline V gene are MRHNA and SNTAGT. V was cut by 3 bases and J by 5 bases, with 16 bases left in between. This CDR3 is CASSENLASGETQYF. The CDR3 DNA sequence: TGTGCCAGCAGTGAAAATCTAGCGAGTGGGGAGACCCAGTACTTC.

The rearrangement uses TRBV7-3 and TRBJ2-7, with TRBD2 identical over 11 bases. CDR3 size: 15 residues. The germline CDR1 and CDR2 sequences are SGHTA and FQGTGA. V shed 5 bases, J shed 4 bases, and the junction held 7 bases outside the gene matches. CDR3: CASSPTSGSWYEQYF. The CDR3 nucleotides are TGTGCCAGCAGCCCAACTAGCGGGAGTTGGTACGAGCAGTACTTC.

The chain couples TRBV2 to TRBJ1-5, with D possibly being TRBD1 (6 bases). The V end was cut by 4 bases, the J end by 0 bases, with 10 bases between. Germline values: CDR1 SNHLY, CDR2 FYNNEI. The CDR3 is 15 residues long. CDR3 residues: CASSADSFSNQPQHF. CDR3 DNA sequence: TGTGCCAGCAGTGCGGACAGTTTTAGCAATCAGCCCCAGCATTTT.

This clonotype was seen once. A read error may be the cause here, since a much bigger clone is one base away. The V and J genes are TRBV29-1 and TRBJ2-7; 7 nucleotides line up with TRBD2. The J segment lost 0 bases and the V segment lost 5 bases, leaving 4 bases of the junction unmatched. The CDR3 covers 13 residues. In germline, CDR1 is SQVTM, CDR2 ANQGSEA. The DNA of the CDR3 is TGCAGCGTTCGCCGGGGGGTCTCCTACGAGCAGTACTTC. Translation: CSVRRGVSYEQYF.

Ten or more counts support this clonotype. V usage is TRBV5-5 and J usage is TRBJ2-3; the match to TRBD2 covers 8 bases. Germline V gene lookup returns CDR1 SGHKS and CDR2 YYEKEE (reference sequence). J was trimmed by 0 bases and V by 0 bases; bases with no gene match: 3. This CDR3 is 16 amino acids long. CDR3 amino acids: CASSLAASGSTDTQYF. The CDR3 DNA sequence: TGTGCCAGCAGCTTGGCGGCTAGCGGGAGCACAGATACGCAGTATTTT. The entire variable domain, with the rest obtained from reference TRBV5-5 and TRBJ2-3, is as follows: DAGVTQSPTHLIKTRGQQVTLRCSPISGHKSVSWYQQVLGQGPQFIFQYYEKEERGRGNFPDRFSARQFPNYSSELNVNALLLGDSALYLCASSLAASGSTDTQYFGPGTRLTVL.

The chain carries TRBV15 and TRBJ2-2; no firm D call. Germline V gene sequence: CDR1 LNHNV, CDR2 YYDKDF (reference sequence). This CDR3 is 16 amino acids long. V lost 0 bases and J lost 5, with 13 bases in between. The CDR3 here is CATSREVLGRTGELFF. The CDR3 bases are TGTGCCACCAGCAGAGAGGTCTTAGGCAGAACCGGGGAGCTGTTTTTT.

V is TRBV6-1 and J is TRBJ1-5; no reliable D call. Per the germline V gene, CDR1 is MNHNS and CDR2 is SASEGT. The CDR3 contains 17 residues. The V end lost 6 bases, the J end lost 0 bases, and 18 bases lay between the germline ends. The DNA of the CDR3 is TGTGCCAGCAGCCGAGCCTTGACAATAATTAGCAATCAGCCCCAGCATTTT. It is translated as CASSRALTIISNQPQHF.

The chain couples TRBV21-1 to TRBJ1-1. TRBV21-1 is deemed a pseudogene. The CDR3 runs to 12 residues. The CDR3 nucleotides are TGTGCCAGCAGCAAAAGAGGTGGTGAAGCTTTCTTT. Translating gives CASSKRGGEAFF.